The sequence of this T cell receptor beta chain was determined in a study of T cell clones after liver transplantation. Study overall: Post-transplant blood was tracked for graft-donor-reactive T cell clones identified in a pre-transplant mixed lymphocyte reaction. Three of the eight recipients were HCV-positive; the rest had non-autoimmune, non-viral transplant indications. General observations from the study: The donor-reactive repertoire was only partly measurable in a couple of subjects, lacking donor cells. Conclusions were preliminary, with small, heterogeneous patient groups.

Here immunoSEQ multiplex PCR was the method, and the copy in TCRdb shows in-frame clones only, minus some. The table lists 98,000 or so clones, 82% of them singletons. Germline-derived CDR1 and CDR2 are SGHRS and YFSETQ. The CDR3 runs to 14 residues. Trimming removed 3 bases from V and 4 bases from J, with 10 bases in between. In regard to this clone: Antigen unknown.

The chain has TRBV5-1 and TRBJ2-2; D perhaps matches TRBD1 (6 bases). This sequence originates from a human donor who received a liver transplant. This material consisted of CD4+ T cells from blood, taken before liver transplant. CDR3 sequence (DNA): TGCGCCAGCAGCTGGACACAGGGCACCGGGGAGCTGTTTTTT. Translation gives CASSWTQGTGELFF.